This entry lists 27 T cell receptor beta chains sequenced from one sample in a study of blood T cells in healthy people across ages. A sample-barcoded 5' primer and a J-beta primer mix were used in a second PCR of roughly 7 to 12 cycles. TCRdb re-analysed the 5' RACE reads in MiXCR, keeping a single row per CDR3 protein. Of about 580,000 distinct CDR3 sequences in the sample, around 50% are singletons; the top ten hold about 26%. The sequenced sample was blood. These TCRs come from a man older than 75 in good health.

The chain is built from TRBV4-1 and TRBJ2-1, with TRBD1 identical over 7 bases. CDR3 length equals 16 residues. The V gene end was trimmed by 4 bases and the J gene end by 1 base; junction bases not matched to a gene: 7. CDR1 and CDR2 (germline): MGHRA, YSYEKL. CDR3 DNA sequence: TGCGCCAGCAGCCGGGGACAGTCCGGTTCCTACAATGAGCAGTTCTTC. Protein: CASSRGQSGSYNEQFF.

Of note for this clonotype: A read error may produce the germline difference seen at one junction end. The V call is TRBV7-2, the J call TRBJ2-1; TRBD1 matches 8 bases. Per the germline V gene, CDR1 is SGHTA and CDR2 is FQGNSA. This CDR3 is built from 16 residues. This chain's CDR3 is CASSDTGTGIYNEQIF. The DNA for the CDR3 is TGTGCCAGCAGCGACACCGGGACAGGAATCTACAATGAGCAGATCTTC.

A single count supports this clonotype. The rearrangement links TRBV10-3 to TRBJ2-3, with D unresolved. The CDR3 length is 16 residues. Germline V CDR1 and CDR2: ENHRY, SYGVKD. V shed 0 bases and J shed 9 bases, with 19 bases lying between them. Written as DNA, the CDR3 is TGTGCCATCAGTGAGTCCGGTACAAGGGCCCCTGTGACGCAGTATTTT. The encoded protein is CAISESGTRAPVTQYF.

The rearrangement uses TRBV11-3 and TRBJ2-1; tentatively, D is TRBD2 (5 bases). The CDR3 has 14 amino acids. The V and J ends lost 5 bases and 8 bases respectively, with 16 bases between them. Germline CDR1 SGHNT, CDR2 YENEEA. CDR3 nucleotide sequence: TGTGCCAGCAGCCCGGGTTCTAGCTCTGATGAGCAGTTCTTC. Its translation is CASSPGSSSDEQFF.

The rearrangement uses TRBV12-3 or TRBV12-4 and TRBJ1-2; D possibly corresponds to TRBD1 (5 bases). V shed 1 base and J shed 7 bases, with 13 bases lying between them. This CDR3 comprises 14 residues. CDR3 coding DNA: TGTGCCAGCAGTTTAGGGGGCTTCGGGGCTGGCTACACCTTC. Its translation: CASSLGGFGAGYTF.

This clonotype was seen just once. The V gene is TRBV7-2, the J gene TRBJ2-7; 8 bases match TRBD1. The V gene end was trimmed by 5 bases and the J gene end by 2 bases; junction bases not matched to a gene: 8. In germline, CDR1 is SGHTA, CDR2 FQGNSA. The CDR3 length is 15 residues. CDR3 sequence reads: CASSQGAGPAYEQYF. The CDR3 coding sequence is TGTGCCAGCAGCCAGGGGGCCGGCCCAGCCTACGAGCAGTACTTC.

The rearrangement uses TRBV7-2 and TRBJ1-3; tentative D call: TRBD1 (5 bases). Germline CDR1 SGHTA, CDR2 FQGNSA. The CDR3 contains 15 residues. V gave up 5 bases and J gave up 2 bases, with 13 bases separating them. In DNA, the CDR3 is TGTGCCAGCAGCGGGGGGTTTCGGACTGGAAACACCATATATTTT. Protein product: CASSGGFRTGNTIYF.

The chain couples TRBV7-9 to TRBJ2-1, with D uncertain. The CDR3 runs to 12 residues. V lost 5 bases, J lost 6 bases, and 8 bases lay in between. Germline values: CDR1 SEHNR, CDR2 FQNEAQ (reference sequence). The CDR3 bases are TGTGCCAGCAGCCGGAACAGCAATGAGCAGTTCTTC. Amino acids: CASSRNSNEQFF. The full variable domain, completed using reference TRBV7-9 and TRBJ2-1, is DTGVSQNPRHKITKRGQNVTFRCDPISEHNRLYWYRQTLGQGPEFLTYFQNEAQLEKSRLLSDRFSAERPKGSFSTLEIQRTEQGDSAMYLCASSRNSNEQFFGPGTRLTVL.

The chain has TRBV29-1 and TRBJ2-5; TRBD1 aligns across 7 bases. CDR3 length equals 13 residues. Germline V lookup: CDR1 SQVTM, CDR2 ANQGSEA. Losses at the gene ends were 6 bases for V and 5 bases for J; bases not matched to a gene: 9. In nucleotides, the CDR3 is TGCAGCGTGCCCAACAGGGGCGGGGAGACCCAGTACTTC. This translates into CSVPNRGGETQYF.

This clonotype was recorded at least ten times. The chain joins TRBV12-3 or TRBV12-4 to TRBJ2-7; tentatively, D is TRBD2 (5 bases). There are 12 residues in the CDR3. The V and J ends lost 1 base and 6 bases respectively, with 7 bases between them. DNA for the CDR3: TGTGCCAGCAGTTTAGGAGGGTTCGAGCAGTACTTC. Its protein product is CASSLGGFEQYF.

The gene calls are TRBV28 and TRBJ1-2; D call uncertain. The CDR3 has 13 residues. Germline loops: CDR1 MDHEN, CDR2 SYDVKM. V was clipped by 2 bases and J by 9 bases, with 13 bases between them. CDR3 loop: CASSLRTPGSYTF. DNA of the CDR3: TGTGCCAGCAGTTTACGGACCCCCGGGAGCTACACCTTC.

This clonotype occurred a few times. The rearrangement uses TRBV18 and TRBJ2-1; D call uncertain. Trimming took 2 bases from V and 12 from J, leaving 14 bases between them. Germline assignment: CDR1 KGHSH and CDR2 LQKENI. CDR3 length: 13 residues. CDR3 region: CASSPDGITRQFF. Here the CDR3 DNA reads TGTGCCAGCTCACCAGATGGGATTACAAGGCAGTTCTTC.

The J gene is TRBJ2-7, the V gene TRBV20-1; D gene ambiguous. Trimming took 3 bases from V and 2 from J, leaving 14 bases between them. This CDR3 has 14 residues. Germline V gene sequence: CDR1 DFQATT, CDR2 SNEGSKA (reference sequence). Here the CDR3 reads CSASKDGQPYEQYF. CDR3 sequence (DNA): TGCAGTGCTAGTAAGGACGGGCAACCCTACGAGCAGTACTTC.

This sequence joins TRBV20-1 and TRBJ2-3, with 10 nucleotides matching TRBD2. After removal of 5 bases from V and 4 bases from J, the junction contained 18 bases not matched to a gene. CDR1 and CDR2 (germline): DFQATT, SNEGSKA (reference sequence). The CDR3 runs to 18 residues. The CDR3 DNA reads TGCAGTGCTCCCCCTGCGGTCCTAGCGGGAGCGGGGGCAGATACGCAGTATTTT. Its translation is CSAPPAVLAGAGADTQYF.

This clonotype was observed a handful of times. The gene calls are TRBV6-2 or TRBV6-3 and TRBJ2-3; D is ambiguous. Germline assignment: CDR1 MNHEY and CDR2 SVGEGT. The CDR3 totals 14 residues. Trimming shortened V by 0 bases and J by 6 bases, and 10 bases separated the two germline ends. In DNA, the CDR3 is TGTGCCAGCAGTTACTCGGTAGAAGGCGATACGCAGTATTTT. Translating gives CASSYSVEGDTQYF.

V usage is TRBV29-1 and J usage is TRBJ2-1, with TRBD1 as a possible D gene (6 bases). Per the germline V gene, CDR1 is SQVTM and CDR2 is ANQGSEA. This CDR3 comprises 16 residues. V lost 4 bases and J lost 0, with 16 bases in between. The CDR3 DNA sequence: TGCAGCGTTGTTCTGCAGGGGCGAAACTCCTACAATGAGCAGTTCTTC. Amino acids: CSVVLQGRNSYNEQFF.

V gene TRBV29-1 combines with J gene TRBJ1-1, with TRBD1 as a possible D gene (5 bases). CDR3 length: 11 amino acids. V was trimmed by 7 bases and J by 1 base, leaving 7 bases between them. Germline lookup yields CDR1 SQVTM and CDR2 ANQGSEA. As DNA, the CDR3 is TGCAGCGCCGGACAGAACACTGAAGCTTTCTTT. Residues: CSAGQNTEAFF.

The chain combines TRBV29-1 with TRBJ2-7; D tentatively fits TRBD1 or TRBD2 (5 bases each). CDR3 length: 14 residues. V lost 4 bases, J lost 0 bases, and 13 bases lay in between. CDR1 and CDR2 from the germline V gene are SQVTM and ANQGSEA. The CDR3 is CSVGRDQDSYEQYF. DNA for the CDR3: TGCAGCGTTGGTAGGGACCAGGACTCCTACGAGCAGTACTTC.

The DNA of the CDR3 is TGCGCCAGCAGCCGTGGGCCCAACGACGAGCAGTACTTC. It yields the protein CASSRGPNDEQYF. This chain links TRBV4-1 with TRBJ2-5, with D uncertain. The DNA end is a closer match to TRBJ2-7, so the J assignment may be wrong. There are 13 residues in the CDR3. The germline CDR1 and CDR2 sequences are MGHRA and YSYEKL.

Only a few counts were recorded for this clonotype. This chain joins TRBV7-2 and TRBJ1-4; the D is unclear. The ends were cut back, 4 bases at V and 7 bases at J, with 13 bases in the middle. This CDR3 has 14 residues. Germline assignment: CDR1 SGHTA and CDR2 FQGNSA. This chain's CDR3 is CASSSSGSAEKLFF. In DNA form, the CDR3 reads TGTGCCAGCAGCTCCTCCGGGAGCGCTGAAAAACTGTTTTTT.

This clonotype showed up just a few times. This CDR3 reads CSARGDNSYEQYF. CDR3 nucleotides: TGCAGTGCTAGAGGGGACAACTCCTACGAGCAGTACTTC. This chain joins TRBV20-1 and TRBJ2-7; tentatively, D is TRBD1 (6 bases). Between the trimmed V and J ends, which lost 1 base and 0 bases, there was a span of 7 bases. CDR3 length: 13 amino acids. The germline V gene has CDR1 DFQATT and CDR2 SNEGSKA (reference sequence).

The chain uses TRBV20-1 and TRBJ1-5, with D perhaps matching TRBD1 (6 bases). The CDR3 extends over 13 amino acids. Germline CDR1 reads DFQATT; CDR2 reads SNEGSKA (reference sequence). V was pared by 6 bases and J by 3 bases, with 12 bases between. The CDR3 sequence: CSAKDSLNQPQHF. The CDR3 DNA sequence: TGCAGTGCAAAGGACAGCCTCAATCAGCCCCAGCATTTT.

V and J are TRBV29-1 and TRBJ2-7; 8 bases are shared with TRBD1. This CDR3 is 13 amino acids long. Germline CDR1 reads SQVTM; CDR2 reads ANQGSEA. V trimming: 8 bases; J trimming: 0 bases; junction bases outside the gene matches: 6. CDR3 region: CSMMTGDSYEQYF. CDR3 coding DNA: TGCAGCATGATGACAGGGGACTCCTACGAGCAGTACTTC.

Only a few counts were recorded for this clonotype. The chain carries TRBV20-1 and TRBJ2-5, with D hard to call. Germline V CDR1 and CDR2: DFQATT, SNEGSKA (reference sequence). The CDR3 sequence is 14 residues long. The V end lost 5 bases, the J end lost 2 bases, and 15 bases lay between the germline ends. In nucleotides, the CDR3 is TGCAGTGCTGAGGAGAGGCTTACACAAGAGACCCAGTACTTC. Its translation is CSAEERLTQETQYF.

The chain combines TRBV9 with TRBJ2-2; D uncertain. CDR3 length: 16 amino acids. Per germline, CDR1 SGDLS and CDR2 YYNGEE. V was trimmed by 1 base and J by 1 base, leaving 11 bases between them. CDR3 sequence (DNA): TGTGCCAGCAGCGTAACAGTGGAGAGGAACACCGGGGAGCTGTTTTTT. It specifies CASSVTVERNTGELFF.

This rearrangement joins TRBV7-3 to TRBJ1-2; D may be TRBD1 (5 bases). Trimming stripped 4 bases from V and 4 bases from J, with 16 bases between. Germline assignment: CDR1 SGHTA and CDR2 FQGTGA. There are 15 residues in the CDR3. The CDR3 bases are TGTGCCAGCAGCTCCCTGGGGCCGGTTTCCTATGGCTACACCTTC. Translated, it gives CASSSLGPVSYGYTF. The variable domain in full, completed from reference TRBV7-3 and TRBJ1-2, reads GAGVSQTPSNKVTEKGKYVELRCDPISGHTALYWYRQSLGQGPEFLIYFQGTGAADDSGLPNDRFFAVRPEGSVSTLKIQRTERGDSAVYLCASSSLGPVSYGYTFGSGTRLTVV.

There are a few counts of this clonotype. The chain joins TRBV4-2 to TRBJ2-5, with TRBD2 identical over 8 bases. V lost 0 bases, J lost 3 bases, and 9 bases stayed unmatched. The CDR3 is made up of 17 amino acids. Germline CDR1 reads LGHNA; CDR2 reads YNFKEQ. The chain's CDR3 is CASSQEPGRGGKETQYF. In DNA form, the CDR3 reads TGTGCCAGCAGCCAAGAACCCGGACGGGGGGGAAAAGAGACCCAGTACTTC.